Following are 14 T cell receptor beta chains from one sample sequenced in a study of post-analysis software for immune sequencing data (dated by TCRdb to 2014 to 2015). Results the study describes overall, beyond this receptor: Significantly higher frequencies in patients than in controls were found for several TRBV segments, including TRBV5-6, TRBV5-1 and TRBV20-1.

These TCRs are of unknown antigen specificity. The method behind the library was PCR. Sequencer: Illumina HiSeq 2500. To reduce PCR and sequencing biases, unique molecular identifiers were built into the TCR beta cDNA libraries. The public reads were reanalyzed by TCRdb: fastp trimming at Q25, MiXCR alignment, in-frame beta chains only. Records with the same CDR3 protein are collapsed into one entry carrying the most frequent genes and DNA. The sample has 450,000 to 700,000 distinct CDR3 sequences on record, 44% of them singletons. The ten biggest clones cover approximately 1.7% of the sample. The sequenced sample was blood. These receptor sequences come from a girl aged 5-17 years with multiple sclerosis.

The V and J genes are TRBV12-3 or TRBV12-4 and TRBJ1-5; a possible D gene is TRBD1 (6 bases). The CDR3 runs 15 residues. V dropped 2 bases and J dropped 5 bases, with 13 bases sitting between them. The CDR3 nucleotides read TGTGCCAGCAGTTTAAACAGGGTCAGGTATCAGCCCCAGCATTTT. As protein: CASSLNRVRYQPQHF.

This chain connects TRBV5-1 to TRBJ1-4; D uncertain. CDR3 length: 16 residues. Germline V gives CDR1 SGHRS, CDR2 YFSETQ. Trimming left V 3 bases short and J 6 bases short, with 18 bases between. This CDR3 reads CASSWGELTRHEKLFF. As DNA, the CDR3 is TGCGCCAGCAGCTGGGGTGAATTAACTCGCCATGAAAAACTGTTTTTT.

V and J are TRBV6-1 and TRBJ1-6; 8 bases are shared with TRBD1. The CDR3 contains 16 residues. CDR1 is MNHNS and CDR2 is SASEGT in the germline V gene. Germline trimming cut 7 bases from V and 10 bases from J; bases unmatched to any gene: 15. CDR3 amino acids: CASTPIPQGAGSPLHF. CDR3 coding DNA: TGTGCCAGCACCCCGATCCCGCAGGGGGCAGGATCACCCCTCCACTTT.

This clonotype was found once. This chain uses TRBV4-1 with TRBJ1-4; D not resolved. V was clipped by 1 base and J by 12 bases, with 15 bases between them. CDR1 and CDR2 from the germline V gene are MGHRA and YSYEKL. The CDR3 is 14 residues long. CDR3 region: CASSQAVVAAELFF. Written as DNA, the CDR3 is TGCGCCAGCAGCCAAGCGGTCGTAGCGGCAGAACTGTTTTTT.

V is TRBV5-1 and J is TRBJ2-7, with 10 bases lining up with TRBD2. The germline V gene encodes CDR1 SGHRS and CDR2 YFSETQ. The CDR3 runs 15 residues. J lost 3 bases, V lost 4 bases, and 7 bases had no gene match. CDR3 nucleotide sequence: TGCGCCAGCAGCCACAGCGGGGGGGCCAACTACGAGCAGTACTTC. This encodes CASSHSGGANYEQYF.

In its sample, this clonotype was seen a few times. The CDR3 sequence is CASSFTSGGHYNEQFF. CDR3 nucleotide sequence: TGTGCCAGCAGCTTTACTAGCGGGGGCCACTACAATGAGCAGTTCTTC. The chain couples TRBV7-9 to TRBJ2-1, with 11 bases lining up with TRBD2. Germline loops: CDR1 SEHNR, CDR2 FQNEAQ (reference sequence). CDR3 length: 16 amino acids. V was pared by 3 bases and J by 3 bases, with 4 bases of the junction left unmatched.

This clonotype has only a few counts. V usage is TRBV20-1 and J usage is TRBJ2-3; TRBD2 might be the D (6 bases). This CDR3 is built from 16 residues. Trimming cost V 3 bases and J 3 bases, with 19 bases left between them. Germline V gives CDR1 DFQATT, CDR2 SNEGSKA (reference sequence). The CDR3 coding sequence is TGCAGTGCTAGGACCGCCTGGGCGGGGCGGACAGATACGCAGTATTTT. This gives the protein CSARTAWAGRTDTQYF.

In its sample, this clonotype was seen a few times. This sequence joins TRBV7-2 and TRBJ2-3; D is undetermined. Trimming pared 5 bases from V and 1 base from J, leaving 16 bases between. Germline CDR1 and CDR2: SGHTA and FQGNSA. This CDR3 is built from 16 residues. CDR3 in amino acids: CASSTLTRAGTDTQYF. CDR3 nucleotide sequence: TGTGCCAGCAGCACCCTGACAAGGGCGGGCACAGATACGCAGTATTTT.

This rearrangement joins TRBV20-1 to TRBJ1-5, with D perhaps TRBD1 (6 bases). The CDR3 length is 15 residues. Germline loops: CDR1 DFQATT, CDR2 SNEGSKA (reference sequence). The germline V and J ends were trimmed by 5 bases and 3 bases, with 17 bases remaining between them. In DNA, the CDR3 is TGCAGTGCTGTAAAAACAGGGTCGGTCAATCAGCCCCAGCATTTT. It yields the protein CSAVKTGSVNQPQHF.

The chain is built from TRBV7-2 and TRBJ2-5; the D gene is possibly TRBD1 (6 bases). Germline V gene data show CDR1 as SGHTA and CDR2 as FQGNSA. V was cut by 1 base and J by 2 bases, with 14 bases left in between. The CDR3 is 16 residues long. CDR3 in amino acids: CASSLEIRGGQETQYF. The CDR3 region has the DNA TGTGCCAGCAGCTTAGAGATACGAGGGGGTCAAGAGACCCAGTACTTC.

The rearrangement joins TRBV7-8 to TRBJ2-7, with D maybe TRBD1 (6 bases). Germline loops: CDR1 SGHVS, CDR2 FQNEAQ. The germline V and J ends were trimmed by 5 bases and 2 bases, with 19 bases remaining between them. The CDR3 sequence is 16 residues long. CDR3 nucleotide sequence: TGTGCCAGCAGCCTAGTAGTGGAACAGGGAACCTACGAGCAGTACTTC. Translation gives CASSLVVEQGTYEQYF. Supplemented by reference TRBV7-8 and TRBJ2-7, the full variable domain reads GAGVSQSPRYKVAKRGQDVALRCDPISGHVSLFWYQQALGQGPEFLTYFQNEAQLDKSGLPSDRFFAERPEGSVSTLKIQRTQQEDSAVYLCASSLVVEQGTYEQYFGPGTRLTVT.

J is TRBJ2-7 and V is TRBV10-3; weak D call: TRBD2 (6 bases). The J call is in doubt because the DNA end fits TRBJ2-5 better. Germline V gene sequence: CDR1 ENHRY, CDR2 SYGVKD. The CDR3 sequence is 13 residues long. Here the CDR3 reads CAIAPEGGETQYF. The CDR3 region has the DNA TGTGCCATCGCCCCAGAGGGAGGAGAGACCCAGTACTTC.

The gene calls are TRBV5-1 and TRBJ1-2, with 8 bases matching TRBD1. Looked up from germline, CDR1 is SGHRS and CDR2 is YFSETQ. The CDR3 runs 13 residues. The J segment lost 6 bases and the V segment lost 4 bases, leaving 5 bases of the junction unmatched. CDR3 nucleotides: TGCGCCAGCAGCATGACAGGGGATAATGGCTACACCTTC. Encoded protein: CASSMTGDNGYTF.

This chain uses TRBV20-1 with TRBJ1-2; TRBD1 is a possible D gene (6 bases). Trimming removed 6 bases from V and 8 bases from J, with 19 bases in between. Germline V gives CDR1 DFQATT, CDR2 SNEGSKA (reference sequence). CDR3 size: 13 residues. CDR3 DNA: TGCAGTGCCGGAACCAACCAGGGGCCCGGCTACACCTTC. Its protein product is CSAGTNQGPGYTF.